This T cell receptor beta chain was retrieved from a study of shared clonotypes between healthy human individuals. CDR1 is MGHRA and CDR2 is YSYEKL in the germline V gene. The CDR3 is 18 amino acids. Between the trimmed V and J ends, which lost 0 bases and 6 bases, there was a span of 21 bases. Assay used: immunoSEQ multiplex PCR; TCRdb lists only in-frame clones, some missing. Among some 500,000 clones listed, about 96% were seen once. V is TRBV4-1 and J is TRBJ1-5, with a tentative D call TRBD1 (6 bases). This receptor was identified in a woman in her twenties or thirties in good health. The sample consisted of naive CD4+ T cells sorted from blood. Subset meaning: CD45RA+ positively selected. Here the CDR3 reads CASSQDPGGRGPSQPQHF. The CDR3, as DNA: TGCGCCAGCAGCCAAGATCCGGGGGGCAGGGGTCCGAGTCAGCCCCAGCATTTT.